This paragraph reports one T cell receptor (beta chain). The antigen this receptor binds is unknown. It has no much larger one-base neighbor in the sample; base qualities were not kept. The germline V gene gives CDR1 as MRHNA and CDR2 as SNTAGT. Reading from cysteine to phenylalanine, the CDR3 counts 17 amino acids. This entry keeps only the CDR3 DNA: 51 bases, framed from base 1. The V end gives up 2 bases and the J end 0 bases, leaving 5 bases in the junction not matched to a gene. The data stem from a study of control samples from healthy donors and cancer patients (TCRdb year 2020). Library construction relied on the immunoSEQ multiplex PCR assay. Not all clones reach the TCRdb copy of this immuneACCESS table, which keeps in-frame sequences only. Checked studies attribute under half of the gap to unresolved V genes and leave the rest unexplained. Recorded for this sample are over 150,000 clones; 85% to 90% of them occurred a single time. The biggest ten clones account for around 1.5% of the sample.

This receptor was taken from a woman aged 45-60 years in good health. Source material: blood. The V gene is TRBV6-4 and the J gene is TRBJ1-3; 9 bases in the junction line up with TRBD1. The CDR3 sequence is CASSDRGQGSSGNTIYF. The DNA is as follows: TGTGCCAGCAGTGACCGCGGACAGGGGAGCTCTGGAAACACCATATATTTT.